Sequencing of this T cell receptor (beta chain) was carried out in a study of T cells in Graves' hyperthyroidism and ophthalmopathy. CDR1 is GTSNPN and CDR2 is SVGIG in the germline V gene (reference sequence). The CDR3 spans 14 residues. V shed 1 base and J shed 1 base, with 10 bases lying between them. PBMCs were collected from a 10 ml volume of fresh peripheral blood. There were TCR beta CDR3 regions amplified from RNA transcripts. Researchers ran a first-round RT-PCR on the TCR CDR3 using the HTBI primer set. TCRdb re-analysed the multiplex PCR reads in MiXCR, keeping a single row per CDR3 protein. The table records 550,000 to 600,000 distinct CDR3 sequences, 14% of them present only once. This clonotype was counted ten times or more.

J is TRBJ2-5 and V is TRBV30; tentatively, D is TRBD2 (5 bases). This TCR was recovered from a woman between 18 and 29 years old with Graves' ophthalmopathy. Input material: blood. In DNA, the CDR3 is TGTGCCTGGAGTGGCCGGACTGCCCAAGAGACCCAGTACTTC. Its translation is CAWSGRTAQETQYF.